Listed here are 31 T cell receptor beta chains from one sample, sequenced in a study of T cells in narcolepsy. Using immunoSEQ multiplex PCR, the repertoire was profiled, and TCRdb retains in-frame clones only, with some absent. This table has nearly 35,000 clones, approximately 84% appearing once. The source material was memory (CD45RA-) CD4+ T cells from blood. All receptors come from a human donor in good health.

The chain recombines TRBV4-1 with TRBJ1-3, with D tentatively TRBD1 (5 bases). Between the trimmed V and J ends, which lost 3 bases and 0 bases, there was a span of 15 bases. This CDR3 contains 17 residues. CDR1 is MGHRA, CDR2 YSYEKL, per germline. Here the CDR3 reads CASSQGSGSGSGNTIYF. CDR3 DNA: TGCGCCAGCAGCCAGGGTTCAGGGTCGGGCTCTGGAAACACCATATATTTT.

Only a few counts were recorded for this clone. The chain has TRBV14 and TRBJ2-7; the D gene is possibly TRBD1 (5 bases). Germline CDR1 SGHDN, CDR2 FVKESK. The CDR3 runs 12 residues. The V gene lost 4 bases and the J gene lost 4 bases, with 8 bases spanning the gap. CDR3 sequence (DNA): TGTGCCAGCAGCCCCGACAGATACGAGCAGTACTTC. Its translation: CASSPDRYEQYF.

This clone was found once. The chain is built from TRBV18 and TRBJ1-5; maybe TRBD1 (5 bases). This CDR3 is 15 amino acids long. The ends were cut back, 2 bases at V and 6 bases at J, with 14 bases in the middle. Germline loops: CDR1 KGHSH, CDR2 LQKENI. CDR3 residues: CASSPTDRVLQPQHF. The CDR3 DNA follows: TGTGCCAGCTCACCAACCGACAGAGTCCTTCAGCCCCAGCATTTT.

The V and J genes are TRBV4-1 and TRBJ2-5; D may be TRBD1 or TRBD2 (6 bases each). Near its end, the DNA agrees better with TRBJ2-7, so the J call may be wrong. The CDR3 length is 13 residues. Germline V gives CDR1 MGHRA, CDR2 YSYEKL. The CDR3 protein is CASSRGASYEQYF. The CDR3, as DNA: TGCGCCAGCAGCAGGGGGGCCTCCTACGAGCAGTACTTC.

This sequence joins TRBV6-5 and TRBJ2-2, with TRBD1 as a possible D gene (6 bases). CDR1 and CDR2 (germline): MNHEY, SVGAGI. The CDR3 is made up of 14 amino acids. With 6 bases removed from V and 4 bases from J, the gap between germline ends came to 12 bases. The CDR3 nucleotides are TGTGCCAGCAGACCCGGGACAATCACCGGGGAGCTGTTTTTT. This translates into CASRPGTITGELFF.

This sequence joins TRBV5-4 and TRBJ1-1; TRBD1 might be the D (6 bases). The V and J ends lost 5 bases and 5 bases respectively, with 19 bases between them. This CDR3 region has 15 residues. CDR1 and CDR2 from the germline V gene are SGHNT and YYREEE (reference sequence). The CDR3 loop is CASRVGGTGRTEAFF. CDR3 nucleotide sequence: TGTGCCAGCAGGGTTGGGGGTACAGGGAGAACTGAAGCTTTCTTT.

The chain combines TRBV7-6 with TRBJ1-1; TRBD1 matches at 9 bases. V lost 3 bases, J lost 1 base, and 3 bases stayed unmatched. Germline lookup yields CDR1 SGHVS and CDR2 FNYEAQ. The CDR3 is 15 residues long. This CDR3 is CASSFLTGGNTEAFF. The CDR3 nucleotides are TGTGCCAGCAGCTTTTTGACAGGGGGGAACACTGAAGCTTTCTTT.

This chain joins TRBV19 and TRBJ2-5, with 14 bases lining up with TRBD2. Per germline, CDR1 LNHDA and CDR2 SQIVND (reference sequence). V lost 5 bases and J lost 5; bases outside the gene matches: 7. This CDR3 region has 16 residues. CDR3 loop: CASSSGLAGGWETQYF. DNA for the CDR3: TGTGCCAGTAGTTCCGGACTAGCGGGAGGATGGGAGACCCAGTACTTC.

The rearrangement links TRBV11-2 to TRBJ1-6; tentative D call: TRBD1 (6 bases). Germline V gene data show CDR1 as SGHAT and CDR2 as FQNNGV. The CDR3 loop spans 14 amino acids. Trimming took 5 bases from V and 7 from J, leaving 12 bases between them. CDR3 region: CASSTRTANSPLHF. CDR3 nucleotides: TGTGCCAGCAGCACCCGGACAGCCAATTCACCCCTCCACTTT.

This clone occurred once. The chain combines TRBV6-1 with TRBJ1-5, with 8 bases that match TRBD1. The V segment lost 2 bases and the J segment 4 bases; nucleotides outside the gene matches: 7. The CDR3 contains 16 residues. Germline values: CDR1 MNHNS, CDR2 SASEGT. CDR3 sequence (DNA): TGTGCCAGCAGTGAAAGTTTGGACAGGGCTAATCAGCCCCAGCATTTT. This codes for CASSESLDRANQPQHF.

The chain combines TRBV7-2 with TRBJ2-4; D possibly corresponds to TRBD2 (7 bases). The CDR3 sequence is 15 residues long. Trimming took off 1 base at V and 8 bases at J, with 15 bases between the two ends. Germline V gives CDR1 SGHTA, CDR2 FQGNSA. CDR3 sequence (DNA): TGTGCCAGCAGCTTAGGCGTCCAGGGGAGGGACATTCAGTACTTC. Protein product: CASSLGVQGRDIQYF.

The chain employs TRBV19 and TRBJ1-1; D may be TRBD1 (5 bases). The ends were cut back, 3 bases at V and 6 bases at J, with 17 bases in the middle. CDR1 LNHDA and CDR2 SQIVND come from the germline V gene (reference sequence). This CDR3 region has 15 residues. This chain's CDR3 is CASSIITGGGSEAFF. Written as DNA, the CDR3 is TGTGCCAGTAGTATCATAACAGGCGGTGGGTCTGAAGCTTTCTTT.

The genes are TRBV7-3 and TRBJ1-5; D is unclear. V dropped 2 bases and J dropped 7 bases, with 9 bases sitting between them. The CDR3 loop spans 13 amino acids. The germline V gene has CDR1 SGHTA and CDR2 FQGTGA. CDR3 bases: TGTGCCAGCAGCTTATCAGGTAACCAGCCCCAGCATTTT. It yields the protein CASSLSGNQPQHF.

The CDR3 region is CASSSAGGVSPEQYF. CDR3 nucleotide sequence: TGTGCCAGCAGCTCCGCGGGGGGAGTTAGCCCCGAGCAGTACTTC. The chain links TRBV7-9 to TRBJ2-7, with 8 nucleotides matching TRBD2. V shed 4 bases, J shed 6 bases, and the junction held 11 bases outside the gene matches. CDR1 and CDR2 (germline): SEHNR, FQNEAQ (reference sequence). This CDR3 is built from 15 residues.

V usage is TRBV11-2 and J usage is TRBJ1-3; D possibly corresponds to TRBD1 (5 bases). CDR3 length equals 16 residues. V was shortened by 1 base and J by 2 bases, with 12 bases between the two germline ends. Germline loops: CDR1 SGHAT, CDR2 FQNNGV. Here the CDR3 DNA reads TGTGCCAGCAGCTTAGCCCCCAAAGGGGCTGGAAACACCATATATTTT. It yields the protein CASSLAPKGAGNTIYF. The full variable domain, completed using reference TRBV11-2 and TRBJ1-3, is EAGVAQSPRYKIIEKRQSVAFWCNPISGHATLYWYQQILGQGPKLLIQFQNNGVVDDSQLPKDRFSAERLKGVDSTLKIQPAKLEDSAVYLCASSLAPKGAGNTIYFGEGSWLTVV.

The rearrangement uses TRBV6-1 and TRBJ2-2; tentative D call: TRBD2 (6 bases). Germline V gives CDR1 MNHNS, CDR2 SASEGT. CDR3 size: 16 residues. V lost 1 base and J 2 bases, leaving 11 bases between the germline ends. CDR3 residues: CASSEGLRGNTGELFF. CDR3 bases: TGTGCCAGCAGTGAAGGACTGCGGGGAAACACCGGGGAGCTGTTTTTT.

The chain combines TRBV7-2 with TRBJ2-7; TRBD2 matches at 9 bases. Per germline, CDR1 SGHTA and CDR2 FQGNSA. V dropped 6 bases and J dropped 2; count of bases not matched to a gene: 5. The CDR3 spans 14 residues. CDR3 nucleotide sequence: TGTGCCAGCAGGCATCCTAGCGGGACCTACGAGCAGTACTTC. Protein: CASRHPSGTYEQYF.

J is TRBJ2-1 and V is TRBV7-3; 7 bases line up with TRBD2. This CDR3 comprises 16 residues. J lost 2 bases, V lost 5 bases, and 9 bases had no gene match. Germline V CDR1 and CDR2: SGHTA, FQGTGA. CDR3 in DNA: TGTGCCAGCAGCGCCCTTGGACTAGGGGCCTACAATGAGCAGTTCTTC. The encoded protein is CASSALGLGAYNEQFF.

The J gene is TRBJ2-5, the V gene TRBV6-5; D may be TRBD2 (5 bases). Germline V gene sequence: CDR1 MNHEY, CDR2 SVGAGI. This CDR3 spans 14 amino acids. V lost 4 bases, J lost 1 base, and 10 bases lay in between. The CDR3 sequence is CASSSSGSQETQYF. The CDR3 DNA reads as TGTGCCAGCAGTTCCTCGGGGAGCCAAGAGACCCAGTACTTC.

This chain links TRBV9 with TRBJ2-4; D remains unclear. There are 14 residues in the CDR3. V was cut by 0 bases and J by 8 bases, with 12 bases left in between. Germline CDR1 reads SGDLS; CDR2 reads YYNGEE. In DNA, the CDR3 is TGTGCCAGCAGCGTAGGTGACCCCGCGGACATTCAGTACTTC. Translation gives CASSVGDPADIQYF.

In nucleotides, the CDR3 is TGTGCCAGCAGCCAAGATCCTAGCGGGCTCACAGATACGCAGTATTTT. It codes for CASSQDPSGLTDTQYF. The chain is built from TRBV4-2 and TRBJ2-3; 8 positions match TRBD2. This CDR3 is built from 16 residues. Germline V gene lookup returns CDR1 LGHNA and CDR2 YNFKEQ. The V gene end was trimmed by 0 bases and the J gene end by 2 bases; junction bases not matched to a gene: 4.

This sequence joins TRBV6-5 and TRBJ1-2; D gene ambiguous. V shed 4 bases and J shed 2 bases, with 11 bases lying between them. The CDR3 is made up of 14 amino acids. CDR1 and CDR2 from the germline V gene are MNHEY and SVGAGI. CDR3 sequence (DNA): TGTGCCAGCAGTTCGGCCAGCTCCAACTATGGCTACACCTTC. Its translation: CASSSASSNYGYTF.

V usage is TRBV6-1 and J usage is TRBJ2-1, with no clear D. The V gene lost 4 bases and the J gene lost 9 bases, with 13 bases spanning the gap. Germline-derived CDR1 and CDR2 are MNHNS and SASEGT. The CDR3 covers 13 residues. CDR3 sequence (DNA): TGTGCCAGCAGTGTTAGTGGGGTCGGTGAGCAGTTCTTC. Its translation is CASSVSGVGEQFF.

The CDR3 loop is CARRGTGDSSYNSPLHF. The CDR3 DNA sequence: TGTGCCAGGCGGGGAACAGGGGACAGCTCCTATAATTCACCCCTCCACTTT. The chain couples TRBV6-7 to TRBJ1-6; 7 bases agree with TRBD1. TRBV6-7 is classed as an ORF, of uncertain function. The CDR3 has 17 residues. The junction had 11 bases not matched to a gene; V was cut back by 9 bases and J by 0 bases.

This chain uses TRBV18 with TRBJ1-4; D is perhaps TRBD1 (5 bases). Germline CDR1 and CDR2: KGHSH and LQKENI. V lost 3 bases and J lost 6, with 11 bases in between. The CDR3 is made up of 14 amino acids. The CDR3 loop is CASSPSRVDEKLFF. In DNA form, the CDR3 reads TGTGCCAGCTCACCGTCCAGGGTAGATGAAAAACTGTTTTTT.

J is TRBJ1-5 and V is TRBV6-6, with D uncertain. V was trimmed by 4 bases and J by 1 base, leaving 11 bases between them. The CDR3 totals 15 residues. CDR1 MNHNY and CDR2 SVGAGI come from the germline V gene (reference sequence). DNA for the CDR3: TGTGCCAGCAGTTCCCCGGGAGGGAGCAATCAGCCCCAGCATTTT. As protein: CASSSPGGSNQPQHF.

The V and J genes are TRBV2 and TRBJ2-3, with TRBD1 identical over 8 bases. Germline V lookup: CDR1 SNHLY, CDR2 FYNNEI. The CDR3 has 14 amino acids. After removal of 4 bases from V and 4 bases from J, the junction contained 4 bases not matched to a gene. CDR3 nucleotides: TGTGCCAGCAGTGGGACAGGGAACCCAGATACGCAGTATTTT. This codes for CASSGTGNPDTQYF. The full variable domain, its missing parts supplied by reference TRBV2 and TRBJ2-3, is EPEVTQTPSHQVTQMGQEVILRCVPISNHLYFYWYRQILGQKVEFLVSFYNNEISEKSEIFDDQFSVERPDGSNFTLKIRSTKLEDSAMYFCASSGTGNPDTQYFGPGTRLTVL.

The chain employs TRBV5-1 and TRBJ2-5; 7 bases fit TRBD1. There are 15 residues in the CDR3. Germline V gives CDR1 SGHRS, CDR2 YFSETQ. Trimming removed 3 bases from V and 4 bases from J; junction bases left unmatched: 9. CDR3 DNA sequence: TGCGCCAGCAGCTCCTTTACAGGGGTAGGAGAGACCCAGTACTTC. Amino acids: CASSSFTGVGETQYF. Full variable domain (missing parts from reference TRBV5-1 and TRBJ2-5): KAGVTQTPRYLIKTRGQQVTLSCSPISGHRSVSWYQQTPGQGLQFLFEYFSETQRNKGNFPGRFSGRQFSNSRSEMNVSTLELGDSALYLCASSSFTGVGETQYFGPGTRLLVL.

This rearrangement joins TRBV5-1 to TRBJ2-7, with TRBD1 matching over 7 bases. V was clipped by 1 base and J by 4 bases; unmatched bases: 14. This CDR3 has 17 residues. The germline V gene has CDR1 SGHRS and CDR2 YFSETQ. CDR3 protein: CASSLTVPQGKWYEQYF. The DNA of the CDR3 is TGCGCCAGCAGCTTGACGGTTCCACAGGGGAAATGGTACGAGCAGTACTTC.

The rearrangement joins TRBV11-2 to TRBJ2-2; a possible D gene is TRBD2 (5 bases). In germline, CDR1 is SGHAT, CDR2 FQNNGV. This CDR3 is 13 amino acids long. Trimming took off 5 bases at V and 6 bases at J, with 10 bases between the two ends. Here the CDR3 DNA reads TGTGCCAGCAGCGGACTTGGGGCCGGGGAGCTGTTTTTT. This gives the protein CASSGLGAGELFF.

This clone has just one count. This chain connects TRBV28 to TRBJ2-7; 10 bases agree with TRBD1. Trimming cost V 5 bases and J 3 bases; bases outside gene matches: 4. Germline V lookup: CDR1 MDHEN, CDR2 SYDVKM. The CDR3 loop spans 14 amino acids. The CDR3 bases are TGTGCCAGCAGTATCGGGACAGGGGTCTACGAGCAGTACTTC. The encoded protein is CASSIGTGVYEQYF.